The rows below give T cell receptor beta chains drawn from one sample of a study of cytomegalovirus exposure and HLA in healthy donors. The table came from immunoSEQ multiplex PCR; TCRdb's copy has only in-frame clones and leaves some out. The top ten hold about 1.5% of the sample, which has 100,000 to 150,000 clones, around nine tenths seen once. What was sequenced was PBMCs. The receptors come from a man younger than 45 in good health and CMV-seronegative. Both conserved end residues are part of each CDR3. A D gene is named only where the DNA matches it firmly. The listing skips clone size in some rows; elsewhere it reads once, few, many or a size class.

abundance: .
d_gene: TRBD2
j_gene: TRBJ2-1
v_gene: TRBV27
CDR3nt: TGTGCCAGCAGTTTTTTGGGTGTGTGGACTAGCGGGATATATGAGCAGTTCTTC
CDR3aa: CASSFLGVWTSGIYEQFF

abundance: once
d_gene: TRBD1
j_gene: TRBJ2-7
v_gene: TRBV11-3
CDR3nt: TGTGCCAGCAGCGGAACAGGGGTCGAGCAGTACTTC
CDR3aa: CASSGTGVEQYF

abundance: .
d_gene: .
j_gene: TRBJ1-2
v_gene: TRBV6-6
CDR3nt: TGTGCCAGCAGTTATAATTGGGCAGTCGACAACTATGGCTACACCTTC
CDR3aa: CASSYNWAVDNYGYTF

abundance: .
d_gene: .
j_gene: TRBJ2-1
v_gene: TRBV30
CDR3nt: TGTGCCTGGAGCGCTAGACGGGGGACTTACAATGAGCAGTTCTTC
CDR3aa: CAWSARRGTYNEQFF

abundance: .
d_gene: .
j_gene: TRBJ1-4
v_gene: TRBV7-9
CDR3nt: TGTGCCAGCAGCTCGGGGAGCCCGTCTAATGAAAAACTGTTTTTT
CDR3aa: CASSSGSPSNEKLFF

abundance: .
d_gene: .
j_gene: TRBJ1-1
v_gene: TRBV7-2
CDR3nt: TGTGCCAGCAGCCTAACTGGGGAGACTGAAGCTTTCTTT
CDR3aa: CASSLTGETEAFF

abundance: .
d_gene: .
j_gene: TRBJ1-2
v_gene: TRBV7-2
CDR3nt: TGTGCCAGCAGCTTATCCCCAGGAATCTATGGCTACACCTTC
CDR3aa: CASSLSPGIYGYTF

abundance: .
d_gene: .
j_gene: TRBJ2-3
v_gene: TRBV27
CDR3nt: TGTGCCAGCAGTTCGACTACCACCTGGGCAGATACGCAGTATTTT
CDR3aa: CASSSTTTWADTQYF

abundance: .
d_gene: .
j_gene: TRBJ1-1
v_gene: TRBV10-1
CDR3nt: TGCGCCAGCAGTGAGGGTTTTGAGGCCACTGAAGCTTTCTTT
CDR3aa: CASSEGFEATEAFF

abundance: .
d_gene: .
j_gene: TRBJ2-3
v_gene: TRBV6-1
CDR3nt: TGTGCCAGCAGTGGCAGTTATCTACAGGATACGCAGTATTTT
CDR3aa: CASSGSYLQDTQYF

abundance: .
d_gene: .
j_gene: TRBJ1-2
v_gene: TRBV6-6
CDR3nt: TGTGCCAGCAGTTACGCAGACTATGGCTACACCTTC
CDR3aa: CASSYADYGYTF

abundance: .
d_gene: .
j_gene: TRBJ2-3
v_gene: TRBV4-1
CDR3nt: TGCGCCAGCAGCCACCCCCCTCCTCGCACAGATACGCAGTATTTT
CDR3aa: CASSHPPPRTDTQYF

abundance: .
d_gene: .
j_gene: TRBJ2-3
v_gene: TRBV30
CDR3nt: TGTGCCTGGCGCGGGAACACAGATACGCAGTATTTT
CDR3aa: CAWRGNTDTQYF

abundance: .
d_gene: .
j_gene: TRBJ1-2
v_gene: TRBV2
CDR3nt: TGTGCCAGCAGTGAAGGGACAGTCTATGGCTACACCTTC
CDR3aa: CASSEGTVYGYTF

abundance: .
d_gene: .
j_gene: TRBJ2-7
v_gene: TRBV7-2
CDR3nt: TGTGCCAGCAGCCGATCCGCGTCGGCGGGTCTGTCCTACGAGCAGTACTTC
CDR3aa: CASSRSASAGLSYEQYF

abundance: .
d_gene: .
j_gene: TRBJ2-3
v_gene: TRBV7-9
CDR3nt: TGTGCCAGCAGCTTAATCCCCGTTACAGGGTACACAGATACGCAGTATTTT
CDR3aa: CASSLIPVTGYTDTQYF

abundance: once
d_gene: TRBD1
j_gene: TRBJ2-5
v_gene: TRBV30
CDR3nt: TGTGCCTGGAGTATTTTGACAGGGGGCACAGAGACCCAGTACTTC
CDR3aa: CAWSILTGGTETQYF

abundance: .
d_gene: .
j_gene: TRBJ2-7
v_gene: TRBV10-1
CDR3nt: TGCGCCAGCAGGGCGGCCGGGGAGGGGGAAGAGTACTACGAGCAGTACTTC
CDR3aa: CASRAAGEGEEYYEQYF

abundance: once
d_gene: TRBD1
j_gene: TRBJ1-4
v_gene: TRBV7-2
CDR3nt: TGTGCCAGCAGCTTAACAGGGGATGAAAAACTGTTTTTT
CDR3aa: CASSLTGDEKLFF

abundance: once
d_gene: .
j_gene: TRBJ2-7
v_gene: TRBV5-1
CDR3nt: TGCGCCAGCAGACCCGGTAGCTCCTACGAGCAGTACTTC
CDR3aa: CASRPGSSYEQYF

abundance: .
d_gene: .
j_gene: TRBJ2-5
v_gene: TRBV29-1
CDR3nt: TGCAGTTTAAACGACGGGGAAGAGACCCAGTACTTC
CDR3aa: CSLNDGEETQYF

abundance: .
d_gene: TRBD2
j_gene: TRBJ2-1
v_gene: TRBV5-1
CDR3nt: TGCGCCAGCAGCTCCTCTAGCGGGAGCCATGAGCAGTTCTTC
CDR3aa: CASSSSSGSHEQFF

abundance: few
d_gene: TRBD1
j_gene: TRBJ1-1
v_gene: TRBV6-5
CDR3nt: TGTGCCAGCAGGCCTGACAGGGACGATGAAGCTTTCTTT
CDR3aa: CASRPDRDDEAFF

abundance: .
d_gene: TRBD2
j_gene: TRBJ2-7
v_gene: TRBV30
CDR3nt: TGTGCCTGGAGTCAGACTAGCGGGAGGGCCCACGAGCAGTACTTC
CDR3aa: CAWSQTSGRAHEQYF

abundance: .
d_gene: TRBD1
j_gene: TRBJ1-5
v_gene: TRBV28
CDR3nt: TGTGCCAGCAGTTTGCGGGACAGGGGCATTAATAGCAATCAGCCCCAGCATTTT
CDR3aa: CASSLRDRGINSNQPQHF

abundance: .
d_gene: .
j_gene: TRBJ2-7
v_gene: TRBV29-1
CDR3nt: TGCAGCGTCCTGTCACGGGGTGACTACGAGCAGTACTTC
CDR3aa: CSVLSRGDYEQYF

abundance: .
d_gene: .
j_gene: TRBJ2-7
v_gene: TRBV6-7
CDR3nt: TGTGCCAGCAGTTCAGGTCGGGGTACGGGGGAGCAGTACTTC
CDR3aa: CASSSGRGTGEQYF

abundance: .
d_gene: .
j_gene: TRBJ2-1
v_gene: TRBV19
CDR3nt: TGTGCCAGTAGTGTTCTAGCGCACAATGAGCAGTTCTTC
CDR3aa: CASSVLAHNEQFF

abundance: .
d_gene: .
j_gene: TRBJ2-2
v_gene: TRBV30
CDR3nt: TGTGCCTGGGGGGGGGCCAACACCGGGAAGCTGTTTTTT
CDR3aa: CAWGGANTGKLFF

abundance: .
d_gene: .
j_gene: TRBJ2-7
v_gene: TRBV15
CDR3nt: TGTGCCACCATGACGGACAGCCAAGGTAACTACGAGCAGTACTTC
CDR3aa: CATMTDSQGNYEQYF

abundance: .
d_gene: .
j_gene: TRBJ2-5
v_gene: TRBV18
CDR3nt: TGTGCCAGCTCACCAGGGCACCAAGAGACCCAGTACTTC
CDR3aa: CASSPGHQETQYF

abundance: .
d_gene: .
j_gene: TRBJ1-1
v_gene: TRBV4-2
CDR3nt: TGTGCCAGCAGCCAAGAACAGGAGAACACTGAAGCTTTCTTT
CDR3aa: CASSQEQENTEAFF

abundance: .
d_gene: .
j_gene: TRBJ1-3
v_gene: TRBV7-9
CDR3nt: TGTGCCAGCAGCTTAGGAGGAGTACAGAGCGGTTCTGAGGGAAACACCATATATTTT
CDR3aa: CASSLGGVQSGSEGNTIYF

abundance: .
d_gene: TRBD2
j_gene: TRBJ2-5
v_gene: TRBV9
CDR3nt: TGTGCCAGCAGCGTAGATGCGGGAGGACAAGAGACCCAGTACTTC
CDR3aa: CASSVDAGGQETQYF

abundance: once
d_gene: TRBD1
j_gene: TRBJ2-1
v_gene: TRBV2
CDR3nt: TGTGCCAGCAGTTGGGACAGGGGACGGGCGAGCGGGCCCTACAATGAGCAGTTCTTC
CDR3aa: CASSWDRGRASGPYNEQFF

abundance: .
d_gene: .
j_gene: TRBJ2-5
v_gene: TRBV5-4
CDR3nt: TGTGCCAGCAGCCAGACCGGGACAAAGCAAGAGACCCAGTACTTC
CDR3aa: CASSQTGTKQETQYF

abundance: once
d_gene: TRBD2
j_gene: TRBJ2-5
v_gene: TRBV4-1
CDR3nt: TGCGCCAGCAGCCAAGGTTTAGCGGGAGTTTATGAGACCCAGTACTTC
CDR3aa: CASSQGLAGVYETQYF

abundance: .
d_gene: TRBD2
j_gene: TRBJ2-7
v_gene: TRBV23-1
CDR3nt: TGCGCCAGCAGTCAACCCCCCCTAGCGGGAGGGGTACACGAGCAGTACTTC
CDR3aa: CASSQPPLAGGVHEQYF

abundance: .
d_gene: .
j_gene: TRBJ1-1
v_gene: TRBV5-1
CDR3nt: TGCGCCAGCAGCTTGGATGGTTTGCCAGGGTCAAACACTGAAGCTTTCTTT
CDR3aa: CASSLDGLPGSNTEAFF

abundance: .
d_gene: TRBD2
j_gene: TRBJ2-1
v_gene: TRBV2
CDR3nt: TGTGCCAGCAGGGCCACTAGCGGGAACTACAATGAGCAGTTCTTC
CDR3aa: CASRATSGNYNEQFF